This entry concerns a single TCR beta chain. A read error may produce the germline difference seen at one junction end. In TCRdb, the PCR reads were re-called with MiXCR into one record per CDR3 protein. Of roughly 100,000 distinct CDR3 sequences listed, under 40% are singletons. This sample is drawn from a study of molecular identifiers for immune sequencing clone quantification. Germline CDR1 reads LGHNA; CDR2 reads YNFKEQ. The length of the CDR3 is 12 residues. The sample taken for sequencing was naive CD8+ T cells from blood, with Jurkat cell RNA spiked in. Subset described: FACS-sorted CD8+CD4-CCR7+CD45RA+ naive T cells. This clonotype originated in a human donor in good health. Some libraries in this study had Jurkat cell RNA spiked in. V usage is TRBV4-2 and J usage is TRBJ2-5; D gene uncertain. The CDR3 spells CASSQGQETPYF. The CDR3 coding sequence is TGTGCCAGCAGCCAAGGACAAGAGACCCCGTACTTC.